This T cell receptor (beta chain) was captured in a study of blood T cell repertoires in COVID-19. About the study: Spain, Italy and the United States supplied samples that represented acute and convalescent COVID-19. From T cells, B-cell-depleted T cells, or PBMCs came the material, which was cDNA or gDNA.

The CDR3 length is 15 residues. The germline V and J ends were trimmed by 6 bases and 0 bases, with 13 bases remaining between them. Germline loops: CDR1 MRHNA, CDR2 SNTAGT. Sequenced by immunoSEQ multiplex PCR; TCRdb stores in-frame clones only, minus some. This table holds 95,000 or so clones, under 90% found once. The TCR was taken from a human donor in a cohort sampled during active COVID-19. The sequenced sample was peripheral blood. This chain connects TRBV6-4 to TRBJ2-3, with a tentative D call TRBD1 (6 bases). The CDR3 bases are TGTGCCAGCAGCCTGGGACAAACTAGCACAGATACGCAGTATTTT. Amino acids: CASSLGQTSTDTQYF.